This entry lists 24 T cell receptor beta chains sequenced from one sample in a study. TCRdb recomputed calls from the 5' RACE reads with MiXCR, one row per CDR3 protein. The sample has approximately 12,000 distinct CDR3 sequences, 47% seen once. Sequenced input: tumor-infiltrating naive CD4+ T cells sorted from the breast tumor. Subset indicated: naive CD4+ T cells, CD4+CD45RA+CD25-. The receptors here all came from a female donor with breast cancer.

The chain couples TRBV20-1 to TRBJ1-1; 9 bases align to TRBD1. This CDR3 region has 13 residues. Germline V gene data show CDR1 as DFQATT and CDR2 as SNEGSKA (reference sequence). Trimming removed 3 bases from V and 9 bases from J; junction bases left unmatched: 8. The CDR3 nucleotides read TGCAGTGCTAGGCCGGGACAGGGAGGACAAGCTTTCTTT. It yields the protein CSARPGQGGQAFF.

The chain recombines TRBV12-3 or TRBV12-4 with TRBJ2-2, with a possible D match to TRBD1 (5 bases). This CDR3 region has 15 residues. V lost 4 bases to trimming and J lost 4 bases, with 13 bases between them. CDR3 loop: CASSSGVRVTGELFF. The CDR3 nucleotides are TGTGCCAGCAGTTCTGGGGTCAGGGTCACCGGGGAGCTGTTTTTT.

About this clonotype: One base away lies a much larger clone, so this may be a sequencing read error. V and J are TRBV9 and TRBJ2-1; TRBD1 or TRBD2 may be the D gene (5 bases each). This CDR3 contains 13 residues. The germline V gene encodes CDR1 SGDLS and CDR2 YYNGEE. CDR3: CASSVVIGGERFF. The CDR3 DNA follows: TGTGCCAGCAGCGTAGTAATTGGGGGTGAGCGGTTCTTC.

The table lists this clonotype with a few counts. The gene calls are TRBV12-3 or TRBV12-4 and TRBJ1-4; tentatively, D is TRBD1 (6 bases). The CDR3 spans 14 residues. Between the trimmed V and J ends, which lost 6 bases and 8 bases, there was a span of 16 bases. This CDR3 reads CASRKGHSEEKLFF. CDR3 sequence (DNA): TGTGCCAGCAGGAAGGGACACTCGGAGGAAAAACTGTTTTTT.

This clonotype was seen a few times. The V and J genes are TRBV7-6 and TRBJ2-2, with TRBD1 identical over 8 bases. CDR3 length: 15 amino acids. Germline V CDR1 and CDR2: SGHVS, FNYEAQ. V was clipped by 6 bases and J by 1 base; unmatched bases: 4. CDR3 residues: CASRSQGGNTGELFF. The DNA of the CDR3 is TGTGCCAGCAGATCACAGGGGGGGAACACCGGGGAGCTGTTTTTT.

Points on this clonotype: A read error may account for a junction end that differs from germline. The chain links TRBV4-3 to TRBJ2-5; 10 nucleotides line up with TRBD2. CDR1 is LGHNA and CDR2 is YSLEER in the germline V gene. This CDR3 has 18 amino acids. The CDR3 loop reads CASSQEKRAGGPLEIQYF. CDR3 in DNA: TGCGCCAGCAGCCAGGAAAAACGAGCGGGAGGGCCACTAGAGATCCAGTACTTC.

Concerning this clonotype: This clone may be a read error of a much larger clone one base away. This chain uses TRBV18 with TRBJ2-1; 7 nucleotides match TRBD2. The CDR3 is 16 amino acids. CDR1 and CDR2 from the germline V gene are KGHSH and LQKENI. The DNA of the CDR3 is TGTGCCAGCTCACCATCCCGCGGGAGCTCCTACAATGGGCAGTTCTTC. Translation: CASSPSRGSSYNGQFF.

The genes are TRBV7-9 and TRBJ2-1; D remains unclear. Germline loops: CDR1 SEHNR, CDR2 FQNEAQ (reference sequence). This CDR3 contains 15 residues. V was trimmed by 4 bases and J by 5 bases, leaving 15 bases between them. The CDR3 sequence is CASSYSRRLDNEQFF. As DNA, the CDR3 is TGTGCCAGCAGCTATTCTCGTCGGTTGGACAATGAGCAGTTCTTC.

This clonotype was observed a handful of times. V and J are TRBV28 and TRBJ2-1, with 7 nucleotides matching TRBD2. With 4 bases clipped from V and 4 bases from J, the junction kept 4 bases outside the gene matches. Germline assignment: CDR1 MDHEN and CDR2 SYDVKM. The CDR3 length is 14 residues. CDR3 sequence (DNA): TGTGCCAGCAGTTCCCCTAGCGGATACAATGAGCAGTTCTTC. Translated, it gives CASSSPSGYNEQFF.

This clonotype was picked up a small number of times. This sequence joins TRBV12-3 or TRBV12-4 and TRBJ2-3; D gene uncertain. V was pared by 3 bases and J by 5 bases, with 9 bases between. This CDR3 region has 13 residues. In DNA, the CDR3 is TGTGCCAGCAGTTTGGTCAGAAAAGATACGCAGTATTTT. Protein product: CASSLVRKDTQYF.

The J gene is TRBJ2-3, the V gene TRBV12-3 or TRBV12-4; D remains unclear. The CDR3 sequence is 12 residues long. Trimming shortened V by 7 bases and J by 0 bases, and 5 bases separated the two germline ends. The CDR3 spells CASIGSTDTQYF. The CDR3, as DNA: TGTGCCAGCATTGGGAGCACAGATACGCAGTATTTT.

In DNA form, the CDR3 reads TGTGCCACCAGCAGAGTTACAGGGAACTCTGGGGCCAACGTCCTGACTTTC. It specifies CATSRVTGNSGANVLTF. This chain links TRBV15 with TRBJ2-6; tentative D call: TRBD1 (6 bases). Trimming removed 1 base from V and 0 bases from J, with 10 bases in between. The germline gives CDR1 LNHNV, CDR2 YYDKDF (reference sequence). The CDR3 totals 17 residues.

Within the sample, this clonotype is medium-sized (0.01 to 0.1%). CDR3 loop: CSATPGDPVTQYF. The CDR3 DNA reads as TGCAGTGCTACACCCGGGGACCCAGTAACCCAGTACTTC. This chain uses TRBV20-1 with TRBJ2-5, with D perhaps TRBD1 or TRBD2 (5 bases each). Germline assignment: CDR1 DFQATT and CDR2 SNEGSKA (reference sequence). V lost 4 bases and J lost 8, with 17 bases in between. This CDR3 region has 13 residues.

This clonotype was counted only a few times. The rearrangement links TRBV6-2 or TRBV6-3 to TRBJ2-1; maybe TRBD2 (6 bases). The germline V gene has CDR1 MNHEY and CDR2 SVGEGT. This CDR3 has 12 amino acids. V lost 2 bases, J lost 10 bases, and 9 bases lay in between. DNA for the CDR3: TGTGCCAGCAGTTACGGGGGGAACGAGCAGTTCTTC. Amino acid sequence: CASSYGGNEQFF.

This chain joins TRBV20-1 and TRBJ2-1; D is possibly TRBD1 (6 bases). Germline lookup yields CDR1 DFQATT and CDR2 SNEGSKA (reference sequence). Trimming pared 5 bases from V and 9 bases from J, leaving 11 bases between. This CDR3 is 11 amino acids long. CDR3: CSADADSEQFF. The CDR3 coding sequence is TGCAGTGCTGATGCGGACAGTGAGCAGTTCTTC.

The CDR3 sequence: CASSFDRGNSPLHF. CDR3 DNA sequence: TGTGCCAGCAGCTTTGACAGGGGTAATTCACCCCTCCACTTT. The J gene is TRBJ1-6, the V gene TRBV5-6; 8 positions match TRBD1. V was clipped by 2 bases and J by 6 bases; unmatched bases: 1. The length of the CDR3 is 14 residues. Germline V lookup: CDR1 SGHDT, CDR2 YYEEEE.

CDR3 coding DNA: TGTGCCACCTCGCGGGACAAGGATACGCAGTATTTT. This gives the protein CATSRDKDTQYF. The chain links TRBV28 to TRBJ2-3, with D perhaps given as TRBD1 or TRBD2 (6 bases each). Germline values: CDR1 MDHEN, CDR2 SYDVKM. V was trimmed by 10 bases and J by 6 bases, leaving 14 bases between them. The CDR3 contains 12 residues.

V usage is TRBV5-6 and J usage is TRBJ2-5; 7 nucleotides align to TRBD2. The V and J ends lost 0 bases and 5 bases, in that order; junction bases with no gene match: 4. The CDR3 spans 14 residues. Germline V gives CDR1 SGHDT, CDR2 YYEEEE. CDR3 sequence (DNA): TGTGCCAGCAGCTTGGGACTAGCTGGGGAGACCCAGTACTTC. Encoded protein: CASSLGLAGETQYF.

This clonotype was counted only a few times. The chain carries TRBV10-3 and TRBJ1-5; D unclear. The length of the CDR3 is 14 residues. V lost 2 bases to trimming and J lost 11 bases, with 16 bases between them. The germline gives CDR1 ENHRY, CDR2 SYGVKD. The CDR3 nucleotides read TGTGCCATCAGTGAGAATCCGCAGGTCGTGGCCCAGCATTTT. Its translation is CAISENPQVVAQHF.

This chain joins TRBV12-3 or TRBV12-4 and TRBJ1-2; 7 bases are a match to TRBD1. The V segment lost 6 bases and the J segment 0 bases; nucleotides outside the gene matches: 7. CDR3 length: 15 amino acids. Written as DNA, the CDR3 is TGTGCCAGCAGCCCCCGGACAGGAGCTAACTATGGCTACACCTTC. Translated: CASSPRTGANYGYTF.

The chain combines TRBV18 with TRBJ1-1; TRBD1 agrees at 9 bases. The length of the CDR3 is 15 residues. Germline V CDR1 and CDR2: KGHSH, LQKENI. The J segment lost 6 bases and the V segment lost 1 base, leaving 6 bases of the junction unmatched. In nucleotides, the CDR3 is TGTGCCAGCTCACCACTTTGGACAGGGGCCGCTGAAGCTTTCTTT. Translated: CASSPLWTGAAEAFF.

This clonotype was seen only a few times. The rearrangement links TRBV6-2 or TRBV6-3 to TRBJ2-7; D not resolved. CDR1 MNHEY and CDR2 SVGEGT come from the germline V gene. The CDR3 has 11 residues. Trimming removed 4 bases from V and 2 bases from J, with 3 bases in between. This CDR3 reads CASSSTYEQYF. In DNA, the CDR3 is TGTGCCAGCAGTTCTACCTACGAGCAGTACTTC.

This rearrangement joins TRBV29-1 to TRBJ1-1, with TRBD1 matching over 7 bases. Trimming at V came to 7 bases and at J to 3 bases, leaving 11 bases not matched to a gene. This CDR3 region has 14 residues. Germline V gene sequence: CDR1 SQVTM, CDR2 ANQGSEA. This CDR3 is CSGTKGARHTEAFF. The CDR3 DNA sequence: TGCAGCGGAACCAAGGGGGCGCGACACACTGAAGCTTTCTTT.

This clonotype has a handful of counts. V is TRBV7-3 and J is TRBJ2-2; D tentatively fits TRBD1 or TRBD2 (6 bases each). In germline, CDR1 is SGHTA, CDR2 FQGTGA. The V gene lost 5 bases and the J gene lost 5 bases, with 18 bases spanning the gap. The CDR3 runs 16 residues. In DNA form, the CDR3 reads TGTGCCAGCAGCGAGGGACTGACAAGGGGGACCGGGGAGCTGTTTTTT. Its translation is CASSEGLTRGTGELFF.